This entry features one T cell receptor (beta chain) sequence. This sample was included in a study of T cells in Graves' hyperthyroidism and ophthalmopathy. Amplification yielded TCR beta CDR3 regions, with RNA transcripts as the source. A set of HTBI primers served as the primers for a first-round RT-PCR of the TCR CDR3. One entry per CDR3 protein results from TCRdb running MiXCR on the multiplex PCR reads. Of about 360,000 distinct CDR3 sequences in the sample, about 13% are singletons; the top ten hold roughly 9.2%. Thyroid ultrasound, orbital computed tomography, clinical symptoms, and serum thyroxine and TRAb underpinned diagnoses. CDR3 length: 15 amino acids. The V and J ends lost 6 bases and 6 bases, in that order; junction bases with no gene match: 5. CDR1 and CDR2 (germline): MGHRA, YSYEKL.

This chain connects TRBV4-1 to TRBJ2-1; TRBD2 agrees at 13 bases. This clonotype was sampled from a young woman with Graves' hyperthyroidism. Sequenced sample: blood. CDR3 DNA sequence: TGCGCCAGCAGACAACTAGCGGGGGGGGCCAATGAGCAGTTCTTC. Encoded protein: CASRQLAGGANEQFF.